The 8 T cell receptor beta chains reported below all come from one sample, sequenced in a study of low-dose radiotherapy and immunotherapy resistance in tumors. With TRAV- and TRBV-specific primers, first-strand cDNA was made, covering the alpha and beta chains. With a V-primer adapter and a constant-region primer, TCRs were amplified for 20 to 25 PCR cycles. TCRdb redid the calling of the reads with MiXCR, one entry per CDR3 protein. The table shows 95,000 to 100,000 distinct CDR3 sequences, with under 25% occurring only once. Indicated time point: after trial treatment. The sample's treatment: LDRT plus nivolumab, ipilimumab, low-dose cyclophosphamide and aspirin (RACIN trial). This sample comprised PBMCs, obtained after low-dose radiotherapy plus immunotherapy. The receptors were gathered from a male donor with prostate cancer.

This clonotype was observed many times. This chain links TRBV7-9 with TRBJ2-7; possible D gene TRBD1, 5 bases. V gave up 4 bases and J gave up 3 bases, with 10 bases separating them. The CDR3 consists of 13 residues. CDR1 is SEHNR and CDR2 is FQNEAQ in the germline V gene (reference sequence). The CDR3 sequence: CASSSQGLYEQYF. The CDR3 region has the DNA TGTGCCAGCAGCTCCCAGGGTCTCTACGAGCAGTACTTC.

In its sample, this clonotype was seen many times. The chain combines TRBV20-1 with TRBJ1-3; possibly TRBD1 for D (5 bases). The CDR3 covers 13 residues. The ends were cut back, 5 bases at V and 5 bases at J, with 13 bases in the middle. From germline, CDR1 is DFQATT and CDR2 SNEGSKA (reference sequence). The chain's CDR3 is CSALAQGRNTIYF. As DNA, the CDR3 is TGCAGTGCTCTGGCCCAGGGTCGAAACACCATATATTTT.

This clonotype has at least ten counts. This chain joins TRBV12-3 or TRBV12-4 and TRBJ2-3; D possibly corresponds to TRBD2 (5 bases). The CDR3 loop spans 11 amino acids. Trimming removed 6 bases at V and 11 bases at J, with 12 bases between. CDR3 bases: TGTGCCAGCAGGGACCCCGCGGGGCAGTATTTT. Its translation is CASRDPAGQYF.

This clonotype was seen ten or more times. This chain uses TRBV6-2 or TRBV6-3 with TRBJ2-1, with 9 bases identical to TRBD2. Germline CDR1 and CDR2: MNHEY and SVGEGT. The CDR3 loop spans 17 amino acids. Trimming at V came to 5 bases and at J to 7 bases, leaving 15 bases not matched to a gene. CDR3 in amino acids: CASSEMVGRGGQNEQFF. The CDR3 nucleotides are TGTGCCAGCAGTGAAATGGTGGGGCGGGGGGGCCAGAATGAGCAGTTCTTC.

This clonotype was recorded at least ten times. CDR3 DNA sequence: TGCAGTGCTCCTCCTAACACCTTC. This translates into CSAPPNTF. V gene TRBV20-1 combines with J gene TRBJ1-2; D call uncertain. CDR3 length equals 8 residues. In germline, CDR1 is DFQATT, CDR2 SNEGSKA (reference sequence). Trimming shortened V by 5 bases and J by 12 bases, and 7 bases separated the two germline ends.

The table lists this clonotype with many counts. The CDR3 sequence: CASSGVTDTQYF. CDR3 sequence (DNA): TGTGCCAGCAGCGGGGTTACAGATACGCAGTATTTT. This rearrangement joins TRBV9 to TRBJ2-3; unclear D gene. The V and J ends lost 3 bases and 3 bases respectively, with 5 bases between them. Germline lookup yields CDR1 SGDLS and CDR2 YYNGEE. The CDR3 spans 12 residues.

The chain links TRBV18 to TRBJ2-3, with a weak D call TRBD2 (5 bases). The length of the CDR3 is 15 residues. Germline-derived CDR1 and CDR2 are KGHSH and LQKENI. V lost 3 bases to trimming and J lost 1 base, with 11 bases between them. This chain's CDR3 is CASSPSWGGTDTQYF. The CDR3 DNA follows: TGTGCCAGCTCACCTTCGTGGGGAGGCACAGATACGCAGTATTTT.

This clonotype was observed a handful of times. This chain connects TRBV3-1 to TRBJ2-3; 10 bases fit TRBD2. The CDR3 consists of 18 residues. V trimming: 0 bases; J trimming: 0 bases; junction bases outside the gene matches: 6. CDR1 LGHDT and CDR2 YNNKEL come from the germline V gene (reference sequence). CDR3: CASSQDFLAGESTDTQYF. As DNA, the CDR3 is TGTGCCAGCAGCCAAGATTTTCTAGCGGGGGAAAGCACAGATACGCAGTATTTT.